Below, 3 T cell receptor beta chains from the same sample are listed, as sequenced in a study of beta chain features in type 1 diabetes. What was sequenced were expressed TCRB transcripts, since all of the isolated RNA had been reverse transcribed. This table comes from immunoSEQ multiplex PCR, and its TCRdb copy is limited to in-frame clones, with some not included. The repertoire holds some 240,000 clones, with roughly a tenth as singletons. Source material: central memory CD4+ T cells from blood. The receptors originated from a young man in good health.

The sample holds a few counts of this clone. This CDR3 is CASSLEGNSYEQYF. CDR3 nucleotides: TGCGCCAGCAGCTTGGAGGGAAACTCCTACGAGCAGTACTTC. This rearrangement joins TRBV5-1 to TRBJ2-7; the D is unclear. The ends were cut back, 0 bases at V and 0 bases at J, with 7 bases in the middle. Germline CDR1 SGHRS, CDR2 YFSETQ. This CDR3 region has 14 residues. The entire variable domain, with the rest obtained from reference TRBV5-1 and TRBJ2-7, is as follows: KAGVTQTPRYLIKTRGQQVTLSCSPISGHRSVSWYQQTPGQGLQFLFEYFSETQRNKGNFPGRFSGRQFSNSRSEMNVSTLELGDSALYLCASSLEGNSYEQYFGPGTRLTVT.

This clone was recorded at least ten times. CDR3 sequence: CAISASSPETQYF. CDR3 bases: TGTGCCATCAGTGCTTCCAGCCCCGAGACCCAGTACTTC. The V call is TRBV10-3, the J call TRBJ2-5, with D uncertain. The ends were cut back, 4 bases at V and 5 bases at J, with 11 bases in the middle. Germline values: CDR1 ENHRY, CDR2 SYGVKD. There are 13 residues in the CDR3.

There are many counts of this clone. The CDR3 here is CASSSAPGTGSTGELFF. CDR3 sequence (DNA): TGTGCCAGCAGCTCAGCCCCCGGGACAGGGAGTACCGGGGAGCTGTTTTTT. V usage is TRBV7-9 and J usage is TRBJ2-2; 9 nucleotides line up with TRBD1. The V segment lost 4 bases and the J segment 5 bases; nucleotides outside the gene matches: 11. The CDR3 contains 17 residues. Per germline, CDR1 SEHNR and CDR2 FQNEAQ (reference sequence).